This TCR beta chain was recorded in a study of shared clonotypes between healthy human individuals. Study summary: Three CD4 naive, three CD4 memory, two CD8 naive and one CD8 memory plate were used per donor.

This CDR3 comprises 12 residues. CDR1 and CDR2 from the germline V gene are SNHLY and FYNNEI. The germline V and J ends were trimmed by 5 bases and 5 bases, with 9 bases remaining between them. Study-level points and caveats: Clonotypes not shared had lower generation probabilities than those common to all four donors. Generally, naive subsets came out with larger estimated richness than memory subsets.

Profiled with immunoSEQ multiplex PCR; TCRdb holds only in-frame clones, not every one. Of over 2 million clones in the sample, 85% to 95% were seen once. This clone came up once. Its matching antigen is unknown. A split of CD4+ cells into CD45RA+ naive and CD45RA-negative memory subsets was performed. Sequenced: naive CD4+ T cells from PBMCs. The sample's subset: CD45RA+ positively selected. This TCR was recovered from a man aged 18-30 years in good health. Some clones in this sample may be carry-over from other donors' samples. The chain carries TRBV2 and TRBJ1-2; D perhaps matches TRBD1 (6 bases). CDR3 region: CASSTGIYGYTF. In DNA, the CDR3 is TGTGCCAGCAGTACAGGGATATATGGCTACACCTTC.